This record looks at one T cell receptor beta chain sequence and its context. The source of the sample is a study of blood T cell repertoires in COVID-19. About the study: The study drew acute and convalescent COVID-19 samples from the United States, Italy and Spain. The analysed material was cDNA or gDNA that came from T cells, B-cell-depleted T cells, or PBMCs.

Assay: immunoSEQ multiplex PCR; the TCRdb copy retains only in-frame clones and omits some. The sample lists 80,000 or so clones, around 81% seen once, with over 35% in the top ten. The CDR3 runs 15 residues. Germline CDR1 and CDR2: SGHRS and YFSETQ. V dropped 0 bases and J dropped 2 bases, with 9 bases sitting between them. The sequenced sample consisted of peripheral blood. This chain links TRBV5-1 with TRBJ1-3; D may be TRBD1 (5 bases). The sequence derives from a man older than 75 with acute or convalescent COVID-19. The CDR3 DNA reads TGCGCCAGCAGCTTGGATGCAGGGACTGGAAACACCATATATTTT. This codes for CASSLDAGTGNTIYF.